This note documents a single T cell receptor (beta chain) sequence. Its antigen remains unknown. Germline CDR1 and CDR2: MNHEY and SMNVEV (reference sequence). The CDR3 runs to 13 residues. The libraries of TRB cDNA were constructed through 5' RACE using UMI labels. TCRdb re-called the 5' RACE reads and shows each CDR3 protein once, DNA omitted. The data include around 140,000 distinct CDR3 sequences; the top ten clones carry around 0.37%. Triplicate sorting captured roughly 310,000 cells each from every CD8+ T cell subset. This entry comes from a study of CXCR3-negative and CXCR3-positive naive CD8 T cells. Study at large: Collectively, the libraries yielded 140 million or so TRB reads in total, at about 1.5 +/- 0.3 million per library. Overall study results and limits: Against CXCR3-negative naive cells, CXCR3-positive naive cells showed more hydrophobic TRB CDR3s. Partly lower CXCR3 expression followed cryopreservation, and most assays relied on fresh PBMCs. Both naive subsets had comparably high diversity; memory CD8+ cells much lower.

The chain links TRBV27 to TRBJ1-1. Sequencing was carried out using naive CXCR3+ CD8+ T cells from blood. Documented subset: CD45RO-CCR7+CD27+CD95- naive CD8+ T cells expressing CXCR3 (TNR3+). The receptor was derived from a human donor in good health. Some clones in this sample may be carry-over from other donors' samples. Here the CDR3 reads CASSLSYAGEAFF.